This entry lists 8 T cell receptor beta chains sequenced from one sample in a study of blood T cell repertoires in COVID-19. Some clones are missing from TCRdb's copy, which holds only in-frame ones; the method was immunoSEQ multiplex PCR. Among about 240,000 clones, 80% to 90% were seen once, and the ten largest hold 3.5% to 5%. Material for sequencing was PBMCs or T cells enriched from blood (not recorded which). These receptor sequences come from a woman in her twenties or thirties who had recovered from COVID-19.

Here the CDR3 reads CASSFGGGDQPQHF. CDR3 DNA sequence: TGTGCCAGCAGTTTTGGGGGAGGGGATCAGCCCCAGCATTTT. The V and J genes are TRBV28 and TRBJ1-5, with D maybe TRBD1 (5 bases). The germline gives CDR1 MDHEN, CDR2 SYDVKM. V lost 3 bases to trimming and J lost 5 bases, with 11 bases between them. CDR3 length equals 14 residues.

This clone has more than one count but fewer than ten. This chain uses TRBV4-2 with TRBJ2-3, with 7 bases aligning to TRBD2. Germline trimming cut 1 base from V and 0 bases from J; bases unmatched to any gene: 10. Germline loops: CDR1 LGHNA, CDR2 YNFKEQ. CDR3 length equals 18 residues. In DNA, the CDR3 is TGTGCCAGCAGCCAAGCGGGGGAGGGATTAGCGAGCACAGATACGCAGTATTTT. Its translation is CASSQAGEGLASTDTQYF.

This clone was counted once. The chain joins TRBV29-1 to TRBJ1-1; D is perhaps TRBD1 (5 bases). The V gene lost 6 bases and the J gene lost 5 bases, with 10 bases spanning the gap. CDR1 is SQVTM, CDR2 ANQGSEA, per germline. This CDR3 is built from 11 residues. Written as DNA, the CDR3 is TGCAGCGTGATTCAGGGTACTGAAGCTTTCTTT. Encoded protein: CSVIQGTEAFF.

The chain couples TRBV19 to TRBJ1-1; 7 bases are shared with TRBD1. Unmatched junction bases numbered 11, after V lost 1 base and J lost 6 bases. CDR1 and CDR2 from the germline V gene are LNHDA and SQIVND (reference sequence). This CDR3 region has 16 residues. CDR3 bases: TGTGCCAGTAGTATAGGGAGGATACAGGGGTCCGCTGAAGCTTTCTTT. This encodes CASSIGRIQGSAEAFF.

The CDR3 spells CASSWGLAGDTDTQYF. CDR3 nucleotides: TGTGCCAGCAGCTGGGGACTAGCGGGAGATACAGATACGCAGTATTTT. This chain links TRBV28 with TRBJ2-3; 14 nucleotides match TRBD2. This CDR3 contains 16 residues. The germline V gene encodes CDR1 MDHEN and CDR2 SYDVKM. J lost 3 bases, V lost 6 bases, and 5 bases had no gene match.

This clone was found once. This chain joins TRBV15 and TRBJ2-1, with D maybe TRBD1 (6 bases). This CDR3 is built from 16 residues. V lost 1 base and J lost 4, with 14 bases in between. Looked up from germline, CDR1 is LNHNV and CDR2 is YYDKDF (reference sequence). CDR3 DNA: TGTGCCACCAGCAGAGTGGGACAAGCGAGATACAATGAGCAGTTCTTC. Translation: CATSRVGQARYNEQFF.

The chain has TRBV11-2 and TRBJ2-7; perhaps TRBD2 as D (6 bases). This CDR3 spans 14 amino acids. The ends were cut back, 2 bases at V and 0 bases at J, with 8 bases in the middle. The germline V gene encodes CDR1 SGHAT and CDR2 FQNNGV. The CDR3 loop reads CASSLFGGSYEQYF. The CDR3 DNA reads TGTGCCAGCAGCTTATTCGGGGGCTCCTACGAGCAGTACTTC.

The rearrangement uses TRBV19 and TRBJ2-4, with a tentative D call TRBD2 (5 bases). The ends were cut back, 7 bases at V and 0 bases at J, with 22 bases in the middle. The CDR3 is made up of 18 amino acids. Germline V gives CDR1 LNHDA, CDR2 SQIVND (reference sequence). The CDR3 nucleotides are TGTGCCAGTACCCTCTTCCCCTCGGGCGGGCGAGCCAAAAACATTCAGTACTTC. It translates to CASTLFPSGGRAKNIQYF.